This T cell receptor (beta chain) was captured by sequencing in a study of blood T cell repertoires in COVID-19. Sequenced by immunoSEQ multiplex PCR; TCRdb stores in-frame clones only, minus some. The table has roughly 120,000 clones, roughly four fifths seen once. This CDR3 comprises 15 residues. Germline CDR1 is SEHNR and CDR2 is FQNEAQ (reference sequence). V shed 5 bases and J shed 4 bases, with 14 bases lying between them. The sample taken for sequencing was peripheral blood. This chain links TRBV7-9 with TRBJ2-2, with D maybe TRBD2 (6 bases). The TCR comes from a man aged 45-60 years with acute or convalescent COVID-19. The CDR3 is CASSATSLVTGELFF. The CDR3 nucleotides read TGTGCCAGCAGCGCGACTAGTCTAGTCACCGGGGAGCTGTTTTTT.